The next 24 T cell receptor beta chains were all read from a single sample in a study of CD8 T cells in Susac syndrome. After extraction with the RNeasy kit, 0.5 to 1 ug of the RNA was reverse transcribed using random hexamers. Each CDR3 protein is one row after TCRdb ran MiXCR on the immunoSEQ multiplex PCR reads. The profile shows about 200,000 distinct CDR3 sequences, 80% to 95% of them singletons. The sequenced material came from CD8+ T cells from PBMCs. Source of these receptors: a human donor with multiple sclerosis.

The genes are TRBV9 and TRBJ1-1; D gene unclear. The length of the CDR3 is 15 residues. V dropped 0 bases and J dropped 0 bases, with 9 bases sitting between them. Germline values: CDR1 SGDLS, CDR2 YYNGEE. The CDR3 region is CASSVASGVNTEAFF. The CDR3 bases are TGTGCCAGCAGCGTAGCATCCGGGGTGAACACTGAAGCTTTCTTT.

The chain combines TRBV2 with TRBJ1-1; D is unresolved. This CDR3 is 15 amino acids long. V was shortened by 0 bases and J by 0 bases, with 8 bases between the two germline ends. Germline V lookup: CDR1 SNHLY, CDR2 FYNNEI. CDR3 coding DNA: TGTGCCAGCAGTGAAGCGCTACGAGTGAACACTGAAGCTTTCTTT. It encodes CASSEALRVNTEAFF.

The chain couples TRBV12-3 or TRBV12-4 to TRBJ2-6, with TRBD1 matching 7 bases. J lost 0 bases, V lost 6 bases, and 11 bases had no gene match. CDR3 length: 18 amino acids. For the CDR3, the DNA is TGTGCCAGCAGCCCTACCCCGGGGACAGTCTCTGGGGCCAACGTCCTGACTTTC. Translation gives CASSPTPGTVSGANVLTF.

The chain recombines TRBV27 with TRBJ2-7; 9 bases line up with TRBD1. The ends lost 6 bases at V and 0 bases at J; junction bases unmatched: 3. The CDR3 sequence is 14 residues long. The germline V gene encodes CDR1 MNHEY and CDR2 SMNVEV (reference sequence). The CDR3 loop reads CASRLGQGSYEQYF. The CDR3, as DNA: TGTGCCAGCAGACTGGGACAGGGCTCCTACGAGCAGTACTTC.

The gene calls are TRBV5-4 and TRBJ2-3, with 7 bases aligning to TRBD1. This CDR3 spans 14 amino acids. The V segment lost 2 bases and the J segment 4 bases; nucleotides outside the gene matches: 4. Per the germline V gene, CDR1 is SGHNT and CDR2 is YYREEE (reference sequence). The CDR3 DNA sequence: TGTGCCAGCAGCTTTGGACAGGCAGCAGATACGCAGTATTTT. Encoded protein: CASSFGQAADTQYF.

The chain carries TRBV5-6 and TRBJ2-3; 8 bases are shared with TRBD1. Per germline, CDR1 SGHDT and CDR2 YYEEEE. The V segment lost 3 bases and the J segment 6 bases; nucleotides outside the gene matches: 9. CDR3 length equals 15 residues. The CDR3 nucleotides are TGTGCCAGCAGCTCCGGACAGGGCCCAAGGGATACGCAGTATTTT. Its protein product is CASSSGQGPRDTQYF.

The chain uses TRBV20-1 and TRBJ2-1; 9 bases match TRBD2. This CDR3 comprises 15 residues. The germline V gene encodes CDR1 DFQATT and CDR2 SNEGSKA (reference sequence). Trimming removed 5 bases from V and 2 bases from J; junction bases left unmatched: 7. CDR3 in DNA: TGCAGTGCTGCAGGGCGCGGGAGGGCCTACAATGAGCAGTTCTTC. It translates to CSAAGRGRAYNEQFF.

This clonotype was seen a single time. This chain connects TRBV29-1 to TRBJ2-4; 8 nucleotides line up with TRBD1. This CDR3 has 14 residues. V was clipped by 5 bases and J by 2 bases; unmatched bases: 5. Germline V gene sequence: CDR1 SQVTM, CDR2 ANQGSEA. The CDR3 bases are TGCAGCGTTCCGGACAGGGTGACCAAAAACATTCAGTACTTC. As protein: CSVPDRVTKNIQYF.

CDR3 region: CASSLPHVSSGNTIYF. CDR3 coding DNA: TGTGCCAGCAGTTTACCCCACGTCTCCTCTGGAAACACCATATATTTT. This chain links TRBV12-3 or TRBV12-4 with TRBJ1-3; D remains unclear. The CDR3 contains 16 residues. V was shortened by 2 bases and J by 0 bases, with 11 bases between the two germline ends.

This rearrangement joins TRBV12-3 or TRBV12-4 to TRBJ2-7; possibly TRBD1 for D (6 bases). CDR3 size: 16 residues. V lost 1 base and J lost 0, with 13 bases in between. Written as DNA, the CDR3 is TGTGCCAGCAGTTTAGGATACAGGGCCGGCTCCTACGAGCAGTACTTC. This codes for CASSLGYRAGSYEQYF.

This rearrangement joins TRBV30 to TRBJ2-7; tentative D call: TRBD2 (5 bases). CDR3 length equals 13 residues. Germline CDR1 and CDR2: GTSNPN and SVGIG (reference sequence). V was trimmed by 2 bases and J by 3 bases, leaving 11 bases between them. In DNA, the CDR3 is TGTGCCTGGAGTAAGGGAGATAGCTACGAGCAGTACTTC. Translating gives CAWSKGDSYEQYF. The variable domain in full, with the rest retrieved from reference TRBV30 and TRBJ2-7, is SQTIHQWPATLVQPVGSPLSLECTVEGTSNPNLYWYRQAAGRGLQLLFYSVGIGQISSEVPQNLSASRPQDRQFILSSKKLLLSDSGFYLCAWSKGDSYEQYFGPGTRLTVT.

The chain carries TRBV7-9 and TRBJ2-3; 7 nucleotides agree with TRBD2. The germline CDR1 and CDR2 sequences are SEHNR and FQNEAQ (reference sequence). There are 15 residues in the CDR3. V lost 1 base to trimming and J lost 1 base; unmatched junction nucleotides: 2. The DNA for the CDR3 is TGTGCCAGCAGCTTAGTAACTAGCGGCACAGATACGCAGTATTTT. Amino acids: CASSLVTSGTDTQYF.

This chain uses TRBV5-1 with TRBJ2-1; possible D gene TRBD1, 6 bases. Trimming removed 6 bases at V and 10 bases at J, with 14 bases between. This CDR3 is built from 12 residues. Germline V gives CDR1 SGHRS, CDR2 YFSETQ. CDR3 sequence: CASTGGGGEQFF. The CDR3 DNA reads as TGCGCCAGCACCGGTGGGGGCGGAGAGCAGTTCTTC.

This clonotype was found once. V usage is TRBV19 and J usage is TRBJ1-2, with 7 bases identical to TRBD1. The J segment lost 6 bases and the V segment lost 3 bases, leaving 13 bases of the junction unmatched. The CDR3 sequence is 16 residues long. The germline gives CDR1 LNHDA, CDR2 SQIVND (reference sequence). CDR3 protein: CASSIRGAWGQDGYTF. The CDR3 bases are TGTGCCAGTAGTATCAGGGGGGCCTGGGGCCAAGATGGCTACACCTTC.

V is TRBV10-2 and J is TRBJ2-1, with a possible D match to TRBD1 (6 bases). The CDR3 is 16 amino acids. The ends were cut back, 6 bases at V and 0 bases at J, with 15 bases in the middle. Per germline, CDR1 WSHSY and CDR2 SAAADI. The CDR3 loop reads CASRPGQRRSYNEQFF. In nucleotides, the CDR3 is TGCGCCAGCAGGCCGGGACAACGTCGCTCCTACAATGAGCAGTTCTTC.

The rearrangement joins TRBV27 to TRBJ2-1; 15 bases line up with TRBD2. There are 18 residues in the CDR3. Trimming removed 4 bases from V and 6 bases from J; junction bases left unmatched: 10. CDR1 MNHEY and CDR2 SMNVEV come from the germline V gene (reference sequence). In nucleotides, the CDR3 is TGTGCCAGCAGTTCAAGGACTAGCGGGAGGGCAGGGGTCAATGAGCAGTTCTTC. Translated: CASSSRTSGRAGVNEQFF.

The J gene is TRBJ2-3, the V gene TRBV27; D call uncertain. Germline values: CDR1 MNHEY, CDR2 SMNVEV (reference sequence). Between the trimmed V and J ends, which lost 7 bases and 11 bases, there was a span of 13 bases. The CDR3 is 11 residues long. The CDR3 here is CASTVGARQYF. The CDR3 DNA is TGTGCCAGCACGGTTGGCGCCCGGCAGTATTTT.

In nucleotides, the CDR3 is TGTGCCAGCAGTTTCCCCCGTGACTGGGGCTTCAGCGAGCAGTACTTC. The encoded protein is CASSFPRDWGFSEQYF. The chain carries TRBV27 and TRBJ2-7, with D maybe TRBD1 (5 bases). Trimming removed 3 bases from V and 6 bases from J, with 21 bases in between. The CDR3 has 16 residues. CDR1 MNHEY and CDR2 SMNVEV come from the germline V gene (reference sequence).

CDR3 coding DNA: TGTGCCAGCAGCTTACCGGCAGGGGGGACTGAAGCTTTCTTT. Protein sequence: CASSLPAGGTEAFF. The chain couples TRBV5-6 to TRBJ1-1, with TRBD1 matching over 7 bases. From germline, CDR1 is SGHDT and CDR2 YYEEEE. This CDR3 comprises 14 residues. V dropped 2 bases and J dropped 5; count of bases not matched to a gene: 6.

This chain connects TRBV12-3 or TRBV12-4 to TRBJ2-1; D gene unclear. Trimming cost V 3 bases and J 0 bases, with 6 bases left between them. This CDR3 comprises 14 residues. For the CDR3, the DNA is TGTGCCAGCAGTTTGGAGAGCTCCTACAATGAGCAGTTCTTC. Translating gives CASSLESSYNEQFF.

This clonotype has a handful of counts. CDR3 residues: CASSGTSGETQYF. For the CDR3, the DNA is TGTGCCAGCAGCGGTACTAGCGGAGAGACCCAGTACTTC. The chain carries TRBV9 and TRBJ2-5; the match to TRBD2 covers 8 bases. This CDR3 contains 13 residues. The junction had 2 bases not matched to a gene; V was cut back by 3 bases and J by 4 bases. Per germline, CDR1 SGDLS and CDR2 YYNGEE.

The rearrangement links TRBV12-3 or TRBV12-4 to TRBJ2-1; D remains ambiguous. The V end was cut by 5 bases, the J end by 6 bases, with 5 bases between. The CDR3 has 11 residues. The chain's CDR3 is CASSEVNEQFF. CDR3 coding DNA: TGTGCCAGCAGTGAAGTCAATGAGCAGTTCTTC.

The chain has TRBV19 and TRBJ1-6; D not resolved. Germline CDR1 LNHDA, CDR2 SQIVND (reference sequence). V lost 6 bases and J lost 0, with 12 bases in between. The CDR3 extends over 16 amino acids. Here the CDR3 reads CASSVDGSSYNSPLHF. As DNA, the CDR3 is TGTGCCAGTAGCGTCGATGGGAGCTCCTATAATTCACCCCTCCACTTT.

DNA for the CDR3: TGTGCCAGCAGCTCGAAGGTACCTCCTGGTACTGAAGCTTTCTTT. Its protein is CASSSKVPPGTEAFF. V and J are TRBV13 and TRBJ1-1, with no clear D. V was clipped by 4 bases and J by 5 bases, with 17 bases between them. CDR3 length: 15 amino acids. Germline V lookup: CDR1 PRHDT, CDR2 FYEKMQ (reference sequence).